This T cell receptor (beta chain) was documented in a study of HIV-infected patients and healthy controls. Follow-up blood was drawn about 14 weeks, roughly three months, after antiretroviral therapy began. No cell fractionation was done, so the repertoire covers all unsorted peripheral blood T cells. This clonotype was seen many times. Alpha and beta constant-region primers primed reverse transcription of 400 to 650 ng RNA. Each of the alpha and beta chains got its own library through chain-specific third strand synthesis with indices. TCRdb reprocessed the 5' RACE reads via MiXCR and lists one record per CDR3 protein. The sample contains more than 15,000 distinct CDR3 sequences, approximately 7.7% of which appear only once. Trimming stripped 6 bases from V and 3 bases from J, with 17 bases between. The CDR3 totals 15 residues. Germline values: CDR1 SGHRS, CDR2 YFSETQ.

The TCR was taken from an adult with HIV infection. The specimen comprised blood, sampled during antiretroviral therapy. This rearrangement joins TRBV5-1 to TRBJ2-3, with D perhaps TRBD2 (5 bases). The CDR3 nucleotides read TGCGCCAGCAAGGCGGGTGGAGTAGCAACAGATACGCAGTATTTT. Protein sequence: CASKAGGVATDTQYF.